The rows below give T cell receptor beta chains drawn from one sample of a study of CD8 T cells in ankylosing spondylitis. TCRdb redid the calling of the 5' RACE reads with MiXCR, one entry per CDR3 protein. The sample has about 210,000 distinct CDR3 sequences; about 7% are singletons. Sequencing input: blood, either unsorted or a sorted T cell fraction (not recorded which). These receptors originate from a male donor with ankylosing spondylitis. CDR3s include the opening cysteine and the closing phenylalanine or tryptophan.

cdr3_aa	v_call	j_call
CASSPGQLGYEQYF	TRBV27	TRBJ2-7
CASSYWAGHTDTQYF	TRBV6-5	TRBJ2-3
CASSYLGQAYEQYF	TRBV6-2/TRBV6-3	TRBJ2-7
CASSLVTGELGDNSPLHF	TRBV11-2	TRBJ1-6
CASSPYKRASSYEQYF	TRBV6-1	TRBJ2-7
CASRSGQGAPGANVLTF	TRBV28	TRBJ2-6
CASSQRGQGYEQYF	TRBV14	TRBJ2-7
CASSARGTAKAYEQYF	TRBV7-9	TRBJ2-7
CASRRTSGAFSSYNEQFF	TRBV2	TRBJ2-1
CSAAPWGFATDTQYF	TRBV20-1	TRBJ2-3
CAIGGPSSGNTIYF	TRBV10-3	TRBJ1-3
CASSRLAVNTGELFF	TRBV7-6	TRBJ2-2
CASSRLTGVGTQYF	TRBV4-3	TRBJ2-3
CASTPGQTYEQYF	TRBV13	TRBJ2-7
CASSQGQGNGYTF	TRBV4-3	TRBJ1-2
CASSFGTNGYTF	TRBV19	TRBJ1-2
CASITRDRGTGELFF	TRBV5-6	TRBJ2-2
CASSLMAGKEQFF	TRBV27	TRBJ2-1
CASSLFPGEQYF	TRBV12-3/TRBV12-4	TRBJ2-7
CASSQLRSYNEQFF	TRBV14	TRBJ2-1
CASSGTPSRKWETQYF	TRBV5-6	TRBJ2-5
CASSLEDRGADTQYF	TRBV5-1	TRBJ2-3
CASSVDRESYNEQFF	TRBV9	TRBJ2-1
CASSQEGGSYEQYF	TRBV4-3	TRBJ2-7
CASSPQGGSGGEQYF	TRBV12-3/TRBV12-4	TRBJ2-7